These 15 T cell receptor beta chains came from one sample sequenced in a study of regulatory T cells in long-lasting Graves disease. Time point meaning: newly diagnosed GD, antithyroid drugs for less than 3 months. From RNA extracted from PBMCs, the TCR library was made. Arm-PCR with iRepertoire HTBI primers amplified the CDR3 regions for these TCR beta libraries. A single record per CDR3 protein comes from TCRdb applying MiXCR to the multiplex PCR reads. The table includes around 400,000 distinct CDR3 sequences, roughly a sixth detected once. The sample here was peripheral blood mononuclear cells (PBMCs), taken at new diagnosis, from a patient treated with antithyroid drugs. All receptors derive from a female donor with Graves disease.

This clonotype came up many times. The chain combines TRBV2 with TRBJ2-1; D uncertain. Trimming cost V 7 bases and J 7 bases, with 8 bases left between them. This CDR3 is built from 11 residues. Germline CDR1 reads SNHLY; CDR2 reads FYNNEI. CDR3 in amino acids: CASTRTNEQFF. CDR3 DNA: TGTGCCAGCACGCGAACTAATGAGCAGTTCTTC.

This chain joins TRBV25-1 and TRBJ1-6; D gene unclear. Germline values: CDR1 MGHDK, CDR2 SYGVNS. Between the trimmed V and J ends, which lost 4 bases and 3 bases, there was a span of 10 bases. The CDR3 totals 15 residues. The CDR3 here is CASSGSGYYNSPLHF. DNA for the CDR3: TGTGCCAGCAGTGGGTCGGGTTACTATAATTCACCCCTCCACTTT.

This clonotype has at least ten counts. CDR3 DNA: TGCGCCAGCAGCTTCAGGGGGGCCTACGAGCAGTACTTC. Protein: CASSFRGAYEQYF. J is TRBJ2-7 and V is TRBV5-1, with TRBD1 as a possible D gene (7 bases). The CDR3 totals 13 residues. Per germline, CDR1 SGHRS and CDR2 YFSETQ. Trimming removed 2 bases at V and 2 bases at J, with 8 bases between.

This clonotype was seen repeatedly, ten times or more. The V gene is TRBV28, the J gene TRBJ2-2; no reliable D call. Looked up from germline, CDR1 is MDHEN and CDR2 is SYDVKM. This CDR3 is built from 12 residues. V was pared by 4 bases and J by 6 bases, with 6 bases between. CDR3 in amino acids: CASSYLSGELFF. In nucleotides, the CDR3 is TGTGCCAGCAGTTACTTATCCGGGGAGCTGTTTTTT.

This clonotype has more than one count but fewer than ten. The rearrangement links TRBV12-3 or TRBV12-4 to TRBJ2-4, with TRBD1 identical over 9 bases. V lost 6 bases to trimming and J lost 3 bases; unmatched junction nucleotides: 9. The CDR3 is 16 residues long. The CDR3 nucleotides read TGTGCCAGCAGCTATAGACAGGGGGTAGGCAAAAACATTCAGTACTTC. Encoded protein: CASSYRQGVGKNIQYF.

The chain uses TRBV4-1 and TRBJ1-2, with 7 bases lining up with TRBD1. J gave up 8 bases and V 1 base, and 7 bases lay outside the gene matches. The CDR3 is made up of 14 amino acids. Germline loops: CDR1 MGHRA, CDR2 YSYEKL. CDR3 in amino acids: CASSQGGGRVGYTF. The CDR3 DNA reads TGCGCCAGCAGCCAAGGAGGGGGCCGGGTCGGCTACACCTTC.

This clonotype was found many times. This sequence joins TRBV20-1 and TRBJ2-7, with D possibly matching TRBD2 (6 bases). This CDR3 is 14 amino acids long. Per the germline V gene, CDR1 is DFQATT and CDR2 is SNEGSKA (reference sequence). With 1 base removed from V and 3 bases from J, the gap between germline ends came to 13 bases. The CDR3 sequence is CSARGGVRGYEQYF. The CDR3, as DNA: TGCAGTGCTAGAGGGGGGGTTCGGGGCTACGAGCAGTACTTC.

The V gene is TRBV5-1, the J gene TRBJ2-1; D not resolved. The ends were cut back, 2 bases at V and 0 bases at J, with 24 bases in the middle. CDR3 length: 20 residues. CDR1 and CDR2 (germline): SGHRS, YFSETQ. The CDR3 region has the DNA TGCGCCAGCAGCTTCCCGCGCTCCGGCCCCCAGGTACTCTCCTACAATGAGCAGTTCTTC. It translates to CASSFPRSGPQVLSYNEQFF.

The rearrangement uses TRBV5-4 and TRBJ2-7; 10 bases fit TRBD1. The CDR3 has 15 residues. The junction had 5 bases not matched to a gene; V was cut back by 4 bases and J by 1 base. CDR1 and CDR2 (germline): SGHNT, YYREEE (reference sequence). CDR3 coding DNA: TGTGCCAGCAGCCCCGGGACAGGGGATTCCTACGAGCAGTACTTC. It codes for CASSPGTGDSYEQYF. Supplemented by reference TRBV5-4 and TRBJ2-7, the full variable domain reads ETGVTQSPTHLIKTRGQQVTLRCSSQSGHNTVSWYQQALGQGPQFIFQYYREEENGRGNFPPRFSGLQFPNYSSELNVNALELDDSALYLCASSPGTGDSYEQYFGPGTRLTVT.

This clonotype has more than one count but fewer than ten. This rearrangement joins TRBV24-1 to TRBJ2-2, with a tentative D call TRBD1 (6 bases). CDR1 and CDR2 from the germline V gene are KGHDR and SFDVKD. This CDR3 contains 14 residues. With 9 bases removed from V and 0 bases from J, the gap between germline ends came to 10 bases. The chain's CDR3 is CATQGTTNTGELFF. The CDR3 DNA sequence: TGTGCCACCCAGGGGACCACGAACACCGGGGAGCTGTTTTTT.

This clonotype was seen only a few times. Given a much more abundant clone one base away, this may be a read error. Because it lacks the conserved phenylalanine or tryptophan at the end, this CDR3 is likely a read error. The V gene is TRBV2, the J gene TRBJ1-2; D is perhaps TRBD1 (6 bases). V gave up 2 bases and J gave up 7 bases, with 14 bases separating them. CDR3 length equals 14 residues. Germline V gene lookup returns CDR1 SNHLY and CDR2 FYNNEI. This CDR3 is CASSEPRQARGYTL. CDR3 DNA sequence: TGTGCCAGCAGTGAACCGAGACAGGCACGTGGCTACACCCTC.

On this clonotype: A clone one base away is much larger, so this may be a read error. The chain joins TRBV6-1 to TRBJ2-5; D is unresolved. CDR1 is MNHNS and CDR2 is SASEGT in the germline V gene. This CDR3 is built from 14 residues. V lost 3 bases, J lost 3 bases, and 11 bases lay in between. The CDR3 reads CASSESSLEETQYF. In DNA, the CDR3 is TGTGCCAGCAGTGAGTCCAGCCTTGAAGAGACCCAGTACTTC.

This chain uses TRBV11-1 with TRBJ1-2, with 9 bases lining up with TRBD1. CDR1 and CDR2 from the germline V gene are SGHAT and FQDESV (reference sequence). The trim removed 5 bases at V and 2 bases at J, leaving 6 bases unmatched. The CDR3 length is 15 residues. CDR3 bases: TGTGCCAGCAGCGCCGGGACAGGGAGAAACTATGGCTACACCTTC. It translates to CASSAGTGRNYGYTF.

This clonotype was counted at least ten times. The rearrangement uses TRBV5-1 and TRBJ1-6; 10 bases are a match to TRBD1. This CDR3 has 15 amino acids. Per germline, CDR1 SGHRS and CDR2 YFSETQ. V lost 0 bases, J lost 14 bases, and 8 bases stayed unmatched. CDR3 protein: CASSLEGQGFGALHF. DNA of the CDR3: TGCGCCAGCAGCTTGGAGGGACAGGGGTTCGGGGCCCTCCACTTT.

This clonotype was seen many times. The J gene is TRBJ2-5, the V gene TRBV9; maybe TRBD2 (5 bases). The CDR3 loop spans 14 amino acids. V was pared by 4 bases and J by 4 bases, with 14 bases between. Germline V gene data show CDR1 as SGDLS and CDR2 as YYNGEE. In DNA, the CDR3 is TGTGCCAGCAGCATAACCGGGAAAGGAGAGACCCAGTACTTC. Translated: CASSITGKGETQYF.